Below, 14 T cell receptor beta chains from the same sample are listed, as sequenced in a study of T cells after yellow fever vaccination. A single record per CDR3 protein comes from TCRdb applying MiXCR to the 5' RACE reads. The sample shows some 350,000 distinct CDR3 sequences, roughly 4% of them seen only once. The input for sequencing was PBMCs, taken 5 days after the yellow fever booster vaccination. Receptors originate from a man aged 18 to 29 who received the YFV17D yellow fever vaccine.

This clonotype occurred a few times. The chain recombines TRBV5-1 with TRBJ2-5; D remains ambiguous. V dropped 5 bases and J dropped 5 bases, with 16 bases sitting between them. This CDR3 region has 14 residues. CDR1 and CDR2 from the germline V gene are SGHRS and YFSETQ. The CDR3 spells CASRVGAARETQYF. Written as DNA, the CDR3 is TGCGCCAGCAGGGTCGGCGCCGCTCGGGAGACCCAGTACTTC.

The chain has TRBV20-1 and TRBJ2-1; 15 bases are a match to TRBD2. The CDR3 is made up of 16 amino acids. Germline V lookup: CDR1 DFQATT, CDR2 SNEGSKA (reference sequence). The V and J ends lost 3 bases and 4 bases, in that order; junction bases with no gene match: 4. The CDR3 coding sequence is TGCAGTGCTAGTCGGGGACTAGCGGGGGGATACAATGAGCAGTTCTTC. The encoded protein is CSASRGLAGGYNEQFF.

There are a few counts of this clonotype. The chain uses TRBV5-1 and TRBJ1-3; tentatively, D is TRBD1 (6 bases). V shed 3 bases and J shed 2 bases, with 18 bases lying between them. This CDR3 comprises 17 residues. The germline gives CDR1 SGHRS, CDR2 YFSETQ. The CDR3 coding sequence is TGCGCCAGCAGCTACTACCACAGGGAGGGACCTGGAAACACCATATATTTT. It yields the protein CASSYYHREGPGNTIYF.

A few counts support this clonotype. The V gene is TRBV4-1, the J gene TRBJ1-2; TRBD1 aligns across 7 bases. V lost 3 bases, J lost 0 bases, and 4 bases stayed unmatched. Germline V lookup: CDR1 MGHRA, CDR2 YSYEKL. The CDR3 totals 15 residues. CDR3 bases: TGCGCCAGCAGCCACCCAGGGGGAACTAACTATGGCTACACCTTC. Translation: CASSHPGGTNYGYTF.

There are a few counts of this clonotype. This sequence joins TRBV11-2 and TRBJ2-3, with TRBD1 as a possible D gene (6 bases). V was clipped by 1 base and J by 2 bases, with 16 bases between them. This CDR3 spans 17 amino acids. From germline, CDR1 is SGHAT and CDR2 FQNNGV. DNA for the CDR3: TGTGCCAGCAGCTTAGCGCAGGGGTCTTCGTTCACAGATACGCAGTATTTT. Translation: CASSLAQGSSFTDTQYF.

This sequence joins TRBV7-9 and TRBJ2-1; tentatively, D is TRBD1 (6 bases). Germline V gene lookup returns CDR1 SEHNR and CDR2 FQNEAQ (reference sequence). Trimming cost V 5 bases and J 7 bases, with 15 bases left between them. The CDR3 has 14 residues. The CDR3 DNA reads TGTGCCAGCAGCCGCCTAACGACAGGTAATGAGCAGTTCTTC. The encoded protein is CASSRLTTGNEQFF.

V and J are TRBV7-9 and TRBJ2-7; the match to TRBD1 covers 9 bases. Germline CDR1 is SEHNR and CDR2 is FQNEAQ (reference sequence). V gave up 10 bases and J gave up 3 bases; unmatched junction bases: 7. The CDR3 loop spans 13 amino acids. Written as DNA, the CDR3 is TGTGCCACCGAATCGGGACAGGGCTACGAGCAGTACTTC. Protein: CATESGQGYEQYF.

The chain carries TRBV7-2 and TRBJ1-6; 7 bases line up with TRBD1. The CDR3 has 16 residues. Trimming took 5 bases from V and 5 from J; bases not matched to a gene: 9. The V gene's germline CDR1 is SGHTA and CDR2 FQGNSA. This CDR3 reads CASSMEGGRNNSPLHF. CDR3 DNA sequence: TGTGCCAGCAGCATGGAAGGGGGCCGTAATAATTCACCCCTCCACTTT. The full variable domain, its missing parts supplied by reference TRBV7-2 and TRBJ1-6, is GAGVSQSPSNKVTEKGKDVELRCDPISGHTALYWYRQSLGQGLEFLIYFQGNSAPDKSGLPSDRFSAERTGGSVSTLTIQRTQQEDSAVYLCASSMEGGRNNSPLHFGNGTRLTVT.

This clonotype has at least ten counts. V usage is TRBV7-6 and J usage is TRBJ2-1, with a tentative D call TRBD2 (7 bases). Germline loops: CDR1 SGHVS, CDR2 FNYEAQ. The CDR3 is made up of 15 amino acids. V lost 3 bases and J 4 bases, leaving 13 bases between the germline ends. CDR3 sequence: CASSLGGGLYNEQFF. DNA for the CDR3: TGTGCCAGCAGCTTGGGCGGGGGCCTTTACAATGAGCAGTTCTTC.

In this sample, this clonotype turned up a few times. The chain carries TRBV15 and TRBJ2-7; D may be TRBD2 (5 bases). Trimming took off 11 bases at V and 5 bases at J, with 25 bases between the two ends. This CDR3 spans 15 amino acids. Germline lookup yields CDR1 LNHNV and CDR2 YYDKDF (reference sequence). The CDR3 DNA sequence: TGTGCCTCCAACCGGTTCGGACGGGATGCGGACGAGCAGTACTTC. Translation: CASNRFGRDADEQYF.

The V gene is TRBV7-2, the J gene TRBJ2-1, with 10 bases fitting TRBD2. Germline V CDR1 and CDR2: SGHTA, FQGNSA. Germline trimming cut 0 bases from V and 9 bases from J; bases unmatched to any gene: 8. The CDR3 totals 16 residues. The CDR3 region has the DNA TGTGCCAGCAGCTTAGCTCAGCGGGGGGGCCCCGGTGAGCAGTTCTTC. It translates to CASSLAQRGGPGEQFF.

This clonotype was detected many times. The J gene is TRBJ1-5, the V gene TRBV5-1; no clear D. The V gene lost 1 base and the J gene lost 4 bases, with 12 bases spanning the gap. The CDR3 has 15 amino acids. Germline V gives CDR1 SGHRS, CDR2 YFSETQ. In nucleotides, the CDR3 is TGCGCCAGCAGCTTGTTTTTTGGCCAGAATCAGCCCCAGCATTTT. It specifies CASSLFFGQNQPQHF.

This clonotype was picked up many times. V usage is TRBV5-5 and J usage is TRBJ2-1; 11 bases fit TRBD2. The length of the CDR3 is 14 residues. CDR1 is SGHKS, CDR2 YYEKEE, per germline (reference sequence). V lost 2 bases and J lost 10; bases outside the gene matches: 5. DNA of the CDR3: TGTGCCAGCAGCTTACTAGCGGGGGAATTCGAGCAGTTCTTC. It is translated as CASSLLAGEFEQFF.

J is TRBJ2-3 and V is TRBV5-1; possibly TRBD2 for D (6 bases). The CDR3 is 16 residues long. CDR1 SGHRS and CDR2 YFSETQ come from the germline V gene. V shed 7 bases and J shed 4 bases, with 22 bases lying between them. The CDR3 sequence is CASGPFRGVSADTQYF. The CDR3 bases are TGCGCCAGCGGCCCCTTTCGCGGGGTATCAGCAGATACGCAGTATTTT.